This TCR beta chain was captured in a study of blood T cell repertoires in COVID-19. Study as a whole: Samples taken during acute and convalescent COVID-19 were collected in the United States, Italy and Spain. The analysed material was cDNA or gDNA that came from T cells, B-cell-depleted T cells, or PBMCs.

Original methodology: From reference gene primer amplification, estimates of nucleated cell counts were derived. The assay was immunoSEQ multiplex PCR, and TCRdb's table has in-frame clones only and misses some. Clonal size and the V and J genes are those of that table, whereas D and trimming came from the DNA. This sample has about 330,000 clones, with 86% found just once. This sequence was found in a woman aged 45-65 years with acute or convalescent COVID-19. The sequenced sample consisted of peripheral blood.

Here the CDR3 reads CASSLGGDPYEQYF. The CDR3 DNA reads TGTGCCAGCAGTTTAGGGGGGGACCCCTACGAGCAGTACTTC. The chain joins TRBV28 to TRBJ2-7, with 7 bases matching TRBD2. The germline V gene has CDR1 MDHEN and CDR2 SYDVKM. The CDR3 runs to 14 residues. The ends lost 2 bases at V and 2 bases at J; junction bases unmatched: 3.